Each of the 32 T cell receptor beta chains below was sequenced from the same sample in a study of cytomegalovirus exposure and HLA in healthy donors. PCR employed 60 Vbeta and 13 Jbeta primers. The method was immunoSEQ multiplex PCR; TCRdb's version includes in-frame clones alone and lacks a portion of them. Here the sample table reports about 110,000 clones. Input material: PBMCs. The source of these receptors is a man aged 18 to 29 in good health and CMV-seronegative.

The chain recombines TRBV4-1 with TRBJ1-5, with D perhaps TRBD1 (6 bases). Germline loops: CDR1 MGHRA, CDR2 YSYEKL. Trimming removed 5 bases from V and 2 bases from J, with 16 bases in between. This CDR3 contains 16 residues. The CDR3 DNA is TGCGCCAGCAGCGAAACACAGGGTTCGGGCAATCAGCCCCAGCATTTT. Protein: CASSETQGSGNQPQHF.

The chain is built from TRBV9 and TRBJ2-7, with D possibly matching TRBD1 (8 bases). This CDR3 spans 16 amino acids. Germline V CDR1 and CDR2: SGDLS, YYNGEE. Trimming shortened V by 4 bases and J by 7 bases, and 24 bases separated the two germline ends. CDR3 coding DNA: TGTGCCAGCAGCTTTCCCAGAACAGGGGGGGTTGGAGAGCAGTACTTC. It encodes CASSFPRTGGVGEQYF.

CDR3 DNA sequence: TGCGCCAGCAGTGAGCAGGGGACAAACACTGAAGCTTTCTTT. Its protein product is CASSEQGTNTEAFF. The chain couples TRBV10-1 to TRBJ1-1; tentatively, D is TRBD1 (6 bases). Trimming removed 2 bases from V and 2 bases from J, with 9 bases in between. The CDR3 contains 14 residues. Germline CDR1 is WNHNN and CDR2 is SYGVQD (reference sequence).

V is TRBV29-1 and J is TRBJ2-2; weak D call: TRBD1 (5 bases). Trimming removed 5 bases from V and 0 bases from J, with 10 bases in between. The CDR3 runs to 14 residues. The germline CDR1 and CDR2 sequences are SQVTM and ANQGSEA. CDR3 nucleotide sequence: TGCAGCGTTAGGGCGACAGCGAACACCGGGGAGCTGTTTTTT. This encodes CSVRATANTGELFF.

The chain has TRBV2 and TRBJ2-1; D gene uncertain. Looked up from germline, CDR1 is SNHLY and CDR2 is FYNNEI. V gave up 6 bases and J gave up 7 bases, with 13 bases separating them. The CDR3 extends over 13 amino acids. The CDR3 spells CASRGASRNEQFF. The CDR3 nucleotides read TGTGCCAGCAGAGGAGCTTCGAGGAATGAGCAGTTCTTC.

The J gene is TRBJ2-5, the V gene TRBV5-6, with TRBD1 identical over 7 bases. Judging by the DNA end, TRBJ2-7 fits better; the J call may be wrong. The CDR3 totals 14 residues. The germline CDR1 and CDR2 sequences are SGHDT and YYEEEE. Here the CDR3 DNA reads TGTGCCAGCAGCTTGGGGGACAGCTCCTACGAGCAGTACTTC. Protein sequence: CASSLGDSSYEQYF.

The CDR3 loop is CASSQDTGIGNEQFF. The CDR3 bases are TGCGCCAGCAGCCAAGATACGGGAATAGGAAATGAGCAGTTCTTC. V gene TRBV4-1 combines with J gene TRBJ2-1, with D perhaps matching TRBD2 (5 bases). V gave up 0 bases and J gave up 7 bases, with 13 bases separating them. The CDR3 runs to 15 residues. In germline, CDR1 is MGHRA, CDR2 YSYEKL.

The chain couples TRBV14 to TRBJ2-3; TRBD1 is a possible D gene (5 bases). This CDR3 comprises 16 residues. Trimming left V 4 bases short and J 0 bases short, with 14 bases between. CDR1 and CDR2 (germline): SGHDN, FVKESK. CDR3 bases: TGTGCCAGCAGCCCAGGCCAGGGTGCGAGCACAGATACGCAGTATTTT. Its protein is CASSPGQGASTDTQYF.

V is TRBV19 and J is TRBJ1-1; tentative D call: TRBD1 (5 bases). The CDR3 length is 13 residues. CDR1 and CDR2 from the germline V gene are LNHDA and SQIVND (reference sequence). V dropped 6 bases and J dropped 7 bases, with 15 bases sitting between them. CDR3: CASSPMGPGEAFF. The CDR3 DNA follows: TGTGCCAGTAGCCCTATGGGGCCGGGTGAAGCTTTCTTT. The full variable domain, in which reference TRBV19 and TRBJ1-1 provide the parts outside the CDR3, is DGGITQSPKYLFRKEGQNVTLSCEQNLNHDAMYWYRQDPGQGLRLIYYSQIVNDFQKGDIAEGYSVSREKKESFPLTVTSAQKNPTAFYLCASSPMGPGEAFFGQGTRLTVV.

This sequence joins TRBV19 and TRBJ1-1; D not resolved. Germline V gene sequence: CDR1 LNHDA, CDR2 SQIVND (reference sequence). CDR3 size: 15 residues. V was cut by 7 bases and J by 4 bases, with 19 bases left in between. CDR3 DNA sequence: TGTGCCAGTACCACAGCGGGCAGGATGAGCACTGAAGCTTTCTTT. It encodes CASTTAGRMSTEAFF.

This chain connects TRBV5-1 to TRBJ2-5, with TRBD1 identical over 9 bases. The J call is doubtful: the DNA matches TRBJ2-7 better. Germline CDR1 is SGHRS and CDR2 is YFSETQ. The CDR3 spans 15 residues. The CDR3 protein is CASSLGGTGYYEQYF. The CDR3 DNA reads TGCGCCAGCAGCTTGGGCGGGACAGGGTACTACGAGCAGTACTTC.

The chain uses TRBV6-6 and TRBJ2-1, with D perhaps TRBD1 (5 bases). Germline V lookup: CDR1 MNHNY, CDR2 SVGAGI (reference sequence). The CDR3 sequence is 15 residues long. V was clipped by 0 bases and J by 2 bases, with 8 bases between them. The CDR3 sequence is CASSYSGDAYNEQFF. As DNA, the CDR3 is TGTGCCAGCAGTTACTCAGGGGATGCCTACAATGAGCAGTTCTTC.

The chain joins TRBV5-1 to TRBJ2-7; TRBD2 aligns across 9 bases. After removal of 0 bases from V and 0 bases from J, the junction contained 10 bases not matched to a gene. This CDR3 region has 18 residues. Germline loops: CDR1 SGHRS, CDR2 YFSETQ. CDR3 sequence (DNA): TGCGCCAGCAGCTTGGTTGGGGGAGCGGGAGGTTACTCCTACGAGCAGTACTTC. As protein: CASSLVGGAGGYSYEQYF.

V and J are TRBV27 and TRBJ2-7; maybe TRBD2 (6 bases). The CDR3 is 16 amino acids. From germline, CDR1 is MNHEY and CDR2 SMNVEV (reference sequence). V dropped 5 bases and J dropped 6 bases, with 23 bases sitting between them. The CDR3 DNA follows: TGTGCCAGCAGTCCTTGGGGAGACACGGGGAGGTCCGAGCAGTACTTC. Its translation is CASSPWGDTGRSEQYF.

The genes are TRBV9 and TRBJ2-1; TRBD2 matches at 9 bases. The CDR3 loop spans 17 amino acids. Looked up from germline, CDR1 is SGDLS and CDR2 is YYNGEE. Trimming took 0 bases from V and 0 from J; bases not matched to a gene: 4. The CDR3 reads CASSVGAGGPSYNEQFF. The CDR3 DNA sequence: TGTGCCAGCAGCGTAGGAGCGGGGGGCCCCTCCTACAATGAGCAGTTCTTC.

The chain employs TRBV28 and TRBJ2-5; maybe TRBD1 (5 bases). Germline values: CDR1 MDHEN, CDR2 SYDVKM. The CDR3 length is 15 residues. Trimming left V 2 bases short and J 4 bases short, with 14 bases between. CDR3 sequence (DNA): TGTGCCAGCAGTTTAACAGTGGGGCGCGGAGAGACCCAGTACTTC. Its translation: CASSLTVGRGETQYF.

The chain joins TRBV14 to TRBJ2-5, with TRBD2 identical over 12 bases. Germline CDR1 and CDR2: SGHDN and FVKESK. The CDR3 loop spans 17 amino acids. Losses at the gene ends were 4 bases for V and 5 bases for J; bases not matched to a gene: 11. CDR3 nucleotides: TGTGCCAGCAGCCCTCAACCGACTAGCGGGAGATGGGAGACCCAGTACTTC. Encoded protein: CASSPQPTSGRWETQYF.

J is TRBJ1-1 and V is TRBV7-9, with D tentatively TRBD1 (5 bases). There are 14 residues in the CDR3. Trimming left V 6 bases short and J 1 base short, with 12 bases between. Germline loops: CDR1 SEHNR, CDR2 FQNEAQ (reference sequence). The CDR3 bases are TGTGCCAGCAGGAGACCCGGACAGAACACTGAAGCTTTCTTT. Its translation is CASRRPGQNTEAFF.

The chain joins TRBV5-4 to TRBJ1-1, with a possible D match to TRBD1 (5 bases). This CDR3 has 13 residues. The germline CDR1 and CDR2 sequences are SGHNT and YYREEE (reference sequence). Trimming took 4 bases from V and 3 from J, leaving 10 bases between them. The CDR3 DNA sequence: TGTGCCAGCAGCCGCAGGGATTACACTGAAGCTTTCTTT. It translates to CASSRRDYTEAFF.

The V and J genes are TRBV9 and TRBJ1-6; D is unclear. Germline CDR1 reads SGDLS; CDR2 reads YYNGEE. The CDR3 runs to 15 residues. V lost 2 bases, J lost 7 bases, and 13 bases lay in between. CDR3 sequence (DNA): TGTGCCAGCAGCGTGGAAGACATACGGAATTCACCCCTCCACTTT. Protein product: CASSVEDIRNSPLHF.

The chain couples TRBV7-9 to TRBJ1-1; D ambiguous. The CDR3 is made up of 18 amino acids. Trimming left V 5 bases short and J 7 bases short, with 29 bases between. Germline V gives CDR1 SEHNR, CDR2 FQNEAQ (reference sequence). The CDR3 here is CASSGGLGWQVTKFEAFF. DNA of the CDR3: TGTGCCAGCAGCGGAGGACTGGGCTGGCAAGTAACAAAATTTGAAGCTTTCTTT.

CDR3 protein: CASSLGGQSNQPQHF. The CDR3 DNA reads TGCGCCAGCAGCTTGGGCGGACAGAGCAATCAGCCCCAGCATTTT. This chain uses TRBV5-1 with TRBJ1-5; D is possibly TRBD1 (6 bases). Trimming removed 0 bases at V and 1 base at J, with 8 bases between. Germline CDR1 reads SGHRS; CDR2 reads YFSETQ. The CDR3 spans 15 residues. Filled out from reference TRBV5-1 and TRBJ1-5, the complete variable domain reads KAGVTQTPRYLIKTRGQQVTLSCSPISGHRSVSWYQQTPGQGLQFLFEYFSETQRNKGNFPGRFSGRQFSNSRSEMNVSTLELGDSALYLCASSLGGQSNQPQHFGDGTRLSIL.

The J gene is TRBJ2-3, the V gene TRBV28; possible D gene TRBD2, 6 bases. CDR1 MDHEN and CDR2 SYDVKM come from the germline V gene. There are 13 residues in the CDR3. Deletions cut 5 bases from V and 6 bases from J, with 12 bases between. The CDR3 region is CASSPLAGDTQYF. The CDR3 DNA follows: TGTGCCAGCAGTCCCCTCGCGGGGGATACGCAGTATTTT.

CDR3 loop: CASRAGTGNTEAFF. The CDR3 DNA sequence: TGCGCCAGCAGAGCCGGGACAGGGAACACTGAAGCTTTCTTT. This chain joins TRBV10-1 and TRBJ1-1, with TRBD1 matching over 8 bases. The CDR3 is made up of 14 amino acids. After removal of 6 bases from V and 1 base from J, the junction contained 4 bases not matched to a gene. Germline CDR1 WNHNN, CDR2 SYGVQD (reference sequence).

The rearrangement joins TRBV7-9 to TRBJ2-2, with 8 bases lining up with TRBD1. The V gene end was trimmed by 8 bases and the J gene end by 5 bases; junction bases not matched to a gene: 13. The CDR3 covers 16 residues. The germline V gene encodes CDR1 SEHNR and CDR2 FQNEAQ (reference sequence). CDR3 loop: CASGINRGALTGELFF. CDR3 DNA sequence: TGTGCCAGCGGAATAAACAGGGGGGCTCTAACCGGGGAGCTGTTTTTT. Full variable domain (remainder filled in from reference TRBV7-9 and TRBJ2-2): DTGVSQNPRHKITKRGQNVTFRCDPISEHNRLYWYRQTLGQGPEFLTYFQNEAQLEKSRLLSDRFSAERPKGSFSTLEIQRTEQGDSAMYLCASGINRGALTGELFFGEGSRLTVL.

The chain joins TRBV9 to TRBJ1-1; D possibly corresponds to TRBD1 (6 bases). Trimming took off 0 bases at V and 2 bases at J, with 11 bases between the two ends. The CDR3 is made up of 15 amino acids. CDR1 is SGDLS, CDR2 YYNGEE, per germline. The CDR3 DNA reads TGTGCCAGCAGCGTAGGGGGGCGGACCAACACTGAAGCTTTCTTT. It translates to CASSVGGRTNTEAFF.

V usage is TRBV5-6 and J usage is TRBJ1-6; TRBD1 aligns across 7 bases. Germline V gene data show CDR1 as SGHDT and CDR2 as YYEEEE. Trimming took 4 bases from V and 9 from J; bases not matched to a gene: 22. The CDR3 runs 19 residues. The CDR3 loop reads CASSLPFQGERLGGSPLHF. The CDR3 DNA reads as TGTGCCAGCAGCCTCCCGTTTCAGGGGGAAAGGCTCGGTGGTTCACCCCTCCACTTT.

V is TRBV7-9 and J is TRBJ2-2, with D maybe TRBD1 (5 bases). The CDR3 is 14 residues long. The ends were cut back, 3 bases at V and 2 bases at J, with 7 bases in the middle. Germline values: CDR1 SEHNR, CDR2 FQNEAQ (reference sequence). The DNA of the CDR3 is TGTGCCAGCAGCTTTGACAGTAACACCGGGGAGCTGTTTTTT. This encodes CASSFDSNTGELFF.

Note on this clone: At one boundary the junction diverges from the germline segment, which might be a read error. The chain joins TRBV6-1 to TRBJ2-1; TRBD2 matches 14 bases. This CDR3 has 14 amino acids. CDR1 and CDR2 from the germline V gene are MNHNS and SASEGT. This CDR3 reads CASSEGLAGARRIF. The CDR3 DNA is TGTGCCAGCAGTGAGGGACTAGCGGGGGCCCGGAGAATCTTC.

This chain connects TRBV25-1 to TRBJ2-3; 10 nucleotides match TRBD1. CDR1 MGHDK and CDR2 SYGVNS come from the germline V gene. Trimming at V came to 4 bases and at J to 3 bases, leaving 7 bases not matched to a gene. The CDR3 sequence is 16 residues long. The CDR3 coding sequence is TGTGCCAGCAGTGGGGGCCGGGACAGGGGAACAGATACGCAGTATTTT. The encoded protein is CASSGGRDRGTDTQYF.

The CDR3: CASSASGTSGFTDTQYF. The CDR3 nucleotides read TGTGCCAGCAGCGCAAGCGGGACTAGCGGATTCACAGATACGCAGTATTTT. V and J are TRBV9 and TRBJ2-3; TRBD2 aligns across 11 bases. V lost 3 bases to trimming and J lost 2 bases; unmatched junction nucleotides: 8. Germline V gene data show CDR1 as SGDLS and CDR2 as YYNGEE. The CDR3 runs 17 residues. The variable domain in full, with the rest retrieved from reference TRBV9 and TRBJ2-3, is DSGVTQTPKHLITATGQRVTLRCSPRSGDLSVYWYQQSLDQGLQFLIQYYNGEERAKGNILERFSAQQFPDLHSELNLSSLELGDSALYFCASSASGTSGFTDTQYFGPGTRLTVL.

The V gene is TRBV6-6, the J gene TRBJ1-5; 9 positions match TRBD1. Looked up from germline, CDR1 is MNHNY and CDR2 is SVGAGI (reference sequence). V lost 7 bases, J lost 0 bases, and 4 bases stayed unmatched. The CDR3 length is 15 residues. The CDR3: CASNTGGRSNQPQHF. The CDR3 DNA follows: TGTGCCAGCAACACAGGGGGCCGTAGCAATCAGCCCCAGCATTTT.